Only one count was recorded for the clone carrying this TCR beta chain. Its specificity is unknown. This entry is derived from a study of T cell responses to AZD1222 COVID-19 vaccine. The CDR3 sequence is 13 residues long. The junction had 6 bases not matched to a gene; V was cut back by 5 bases and J by 7 bases. Germline V gene sequence: CDR1 SGHRS, CDR2 YFSETQ. Study-level points and caveats: White British ancestry dominated among donors, who included more females, and clonal diversity was possibly underestimated. Spike was spanned by vaccine-associated CD4 TCRs, which were dominant at 160-218 and 743-854.

The repertoire was sequenced with immunoSEQ multiplex PCR; TCRdb's copy has only in-frame clones and lacks some. The table lists around 95,000 clones, 87% of them singletons, with 15% to 20% in the top ten. The sequence came from an adult in good health. The chain joins TRBV5-1 to TRBJ2-1; 7 bases align to TRBD2. The source material was peripheral blood, sampled on day 0 of AZD1222 vaccination. This CDR3 is CASSAGVRNEQFF. CDR3 nucleotide sequence: TGCGCCAGCAGTGCGGGAGTAAGGAATGAGCAGTTCTTC.